The 7 T cell receptor beta chains in this list originate from one sample, sequenced in a study of preoperative IRX-2 immunotherapy in early breast cancer (dated by TCRdb to about 2019). The sample's treatment or condition label is to be understood as: preoperative locoregional IRX-2 cytokine immunotherapy. The method was the immunoSEQ multiplex PCR assay. Not all clones reach the TCRdb copy of this immuneACCESS table, which keeps in-frame sequences only. Checked studies attribute under half of the gap to unresolved V genes and leave the rest unexplained. This sample has about 38,000 clones in its table, and 82% of those were observed once. Around 1.5% of the sample is in the top ten clones. The material was lymph node tissue, obtained after IRX-2 immunotherapy. The receptors derive from a human donor with breast cancer.

This clone occurred once. The chain employs TRBV19 and TRBJ1-5, with D perhaps matching TRBD1 (5 bases). The germline V gene encodes CDR1 LNHDA and CDR2 SQIVND (reference sequence). This CDR3 is built from 11 residues. Trimming stripped 5 bases from V and 9 bases from J, with 8 bases between. The CDR3 reads CASSDSGPQHF. In DNA form, the CDR3 reads TGTGCCAGTAGTGACAGCGGGCCCCAGCATTTT.

This clone has only one observation. The V and J genes are TRBV23-1 and TRBJ1-6, with TRBD1 matching over 8 bases. TRBV23-1 is assigned to the ORF class and has an uncertain function. The CDR3 is made up of 17 amino acids. V lost 6 bases, J lost 0 bases, and 7 bases stayed unmatched. CDR3 DNA: TGCGCCAGCAGGCCCGACAGGGGAAGCTCCTATAATTCACCCCTCCACTTT. It encodes CASRPDRGSSYNSPLHF.

This clone came up once. This chain joins TRBV6-8 and TRBJ1-2; TRBD1 matches at 7 bases. The germline CDR1 and CDR2 sequences are MNHGY and SAAAGT. The J segment lost 4 bases and the V segment lost 7 bases, leaving 12 bases of the junction unmatched. This CDR3 contains 15 residues. The CDR3 DNA is TGTGCCAGCACCTTGACGTGGGACAGCCCCTATGGCTACACCTTC. Protein product: CASTLTWDSPYGYTF.

This clone was seen only once. The chain has TRBV6-8 and TRBJ2-1, with TRBD2 matching 12 bases. The junction had 11 bases not matched to a gene; V was cut back by 3 bases and J by 8 bases. Looked up from germline, CDR1 is MNHGY and CDR2 is SAAAGT. The CDR3 sequence is 17 residues long. The CDR3 sequence: CASSYLRRTSGAHEQFF. The CDR3 nucleotides are TGTGCCAGCAGTTATCTTCGGAGGACTAGCGGGGCCCATGAGCAGTTCTTC.

The sample holds a few counts of this clone. The CDR3 region is CASSLDPGVRETQYF. For the CDR3, the DNA is TGTGCCAGCAGCTTAGATCCGGGGGTACGGGAGACCCAGTACTTC. V is TRBV11-3 and J is TRBJ2-5, with TRBD2 as a possible D gene (6 bases). V lost 0 bases and J 5 bases, leaving 13 bases between the germline ends. Germline CDR1 SGHNT, CDR2 YENEEA. This CDR3 region has 15 residues.

The gene calls are TRBV5-1 and TRBJ1-6; TRBD1 matches at 10 bases. Trimming at V came to 0 bases and at J to 6 bases, leaving 0 bases not matched to a gene. Germline CDR1 and CDR2: SGHRS and YFSETQ. This CDR3 has 15 amino acids. CDR3 coding DNA: TGCGCCAGCAGCTTGGGACAGGGGGCTAATTCACCCCTCCACTTT. Its translation: CASSLGQGANSPLHF.

J is TRBJ2-3 and V is TRBV11-3; D possibly matches TRBD1 or TRBD2 (5 bases each). CDR1 and CDR2 from the germline V gene are SGHNT and YENEEA. The CDR3 totals 16 residues. Trimming took 5 bases from V and 3 from J, leaving 18 bases between them. The CDR3: CASSQNGAVPTDTQYF. In DNA, the CDR3 is TGTGCCAGCAGCCAAAACGGGGCAGTTCCAACAGATACGCAGTATTTT.